The following is a T cell receptor (beta chain) sequence with its context. The antigen remains unidentified. These data originate in a study of prognosis after radiotherapy for stage I lung cancer. In the study overall: Patients with non-small cell lung cancer were all judged medically inoperable. Overall study findings and caveats: Patients' TRBV and TRBJ gene usage reportedly differed by presence or absence of metastases.

CDR3 length equals 15 residues. Losses at the gene ends were 0 bases for V and 10 bases for J; bases not matched to a gene: 8. From germline, CDR1 is SGHRS and CDR2 YFSETQ. The study amplified the TCR beta CDR3 region from genomic DNA. This amplification was carried out by two rounds of multiplex PCR. The authors ran first-round PCR with primers specific to each TRBV and TRBJ gene. TCRdb reprocessed the multiplex PCR reads with MiXCR, giving one entry per CDR3 protein. The table has about 15,000 distinct CDR3 sequences, about 60% seen once. The TCR was taken from a donor aged 50 or older with non-small cell lung cancer. Sequencing used PBMCs, obtained before or after stereotactic body radiation therapy (not recorded which). This chain joins TRBV5-1 and TRBJ2-1; 9 bases fit TRBD2. In DNA, the CDR3 is TGCGCCAGCAGCTTGGTCGGCGGGAGGGCCAGGGAGCAGTTCTTC. Its protein product is CASSLVGGRAREQFF.